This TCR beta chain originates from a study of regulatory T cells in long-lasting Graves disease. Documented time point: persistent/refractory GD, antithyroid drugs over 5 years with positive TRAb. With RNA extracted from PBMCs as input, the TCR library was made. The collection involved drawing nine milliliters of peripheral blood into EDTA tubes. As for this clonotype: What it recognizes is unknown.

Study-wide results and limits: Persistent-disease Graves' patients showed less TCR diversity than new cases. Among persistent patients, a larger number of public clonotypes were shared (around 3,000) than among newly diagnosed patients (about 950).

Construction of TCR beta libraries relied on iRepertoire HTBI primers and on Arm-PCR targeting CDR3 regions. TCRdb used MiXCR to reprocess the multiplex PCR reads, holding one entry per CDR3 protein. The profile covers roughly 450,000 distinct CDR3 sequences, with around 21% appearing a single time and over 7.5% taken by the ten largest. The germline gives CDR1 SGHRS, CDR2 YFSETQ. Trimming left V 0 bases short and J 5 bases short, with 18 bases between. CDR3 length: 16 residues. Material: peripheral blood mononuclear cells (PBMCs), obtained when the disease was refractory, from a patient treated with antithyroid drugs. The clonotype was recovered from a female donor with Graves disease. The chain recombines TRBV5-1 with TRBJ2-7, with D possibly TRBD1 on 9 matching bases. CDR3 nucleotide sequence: TGCGCCAGCAGCTTGGTGGCGGGGGGACAGGGAAACGAGCAGTACTTC. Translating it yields CASSLVAGGQGNEQYF. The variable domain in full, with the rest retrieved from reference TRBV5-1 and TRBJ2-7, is KAGVTQTPRYLIKTRGQQVTLSCSPISGHRSVSWYQQTPGQGLQFLFEYFSETQRNKGNFPGRFSGRQFSNSRSEMNVSTLELGDSALYLCASSLVAGGQGNEQYFGPGTRLTVT.